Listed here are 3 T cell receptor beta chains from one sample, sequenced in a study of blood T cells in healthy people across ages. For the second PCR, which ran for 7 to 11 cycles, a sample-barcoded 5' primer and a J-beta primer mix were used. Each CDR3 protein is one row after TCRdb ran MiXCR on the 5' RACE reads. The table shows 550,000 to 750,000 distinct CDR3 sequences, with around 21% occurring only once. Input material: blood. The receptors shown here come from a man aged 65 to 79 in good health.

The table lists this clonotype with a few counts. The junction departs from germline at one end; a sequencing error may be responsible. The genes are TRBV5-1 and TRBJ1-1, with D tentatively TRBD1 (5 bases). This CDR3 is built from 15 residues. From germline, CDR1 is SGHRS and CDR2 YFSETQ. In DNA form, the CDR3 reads TGCGCCAGCAGCTTGGAGGGACCCGAGTACACTGAAGCTCTCTTT. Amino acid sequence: CASSLEGPEYTEALF.

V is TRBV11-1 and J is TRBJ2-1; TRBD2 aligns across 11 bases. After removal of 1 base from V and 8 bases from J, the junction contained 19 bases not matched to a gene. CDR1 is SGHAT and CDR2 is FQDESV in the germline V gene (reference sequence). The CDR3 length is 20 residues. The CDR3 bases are TGTGCCAGCAGCTTAGGCGGGGGGACTAGCGGCAGAGTCCCAAGGGATGAGCAGTTCTTC. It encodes CASSLGGGTSGRVPRDEQFF.

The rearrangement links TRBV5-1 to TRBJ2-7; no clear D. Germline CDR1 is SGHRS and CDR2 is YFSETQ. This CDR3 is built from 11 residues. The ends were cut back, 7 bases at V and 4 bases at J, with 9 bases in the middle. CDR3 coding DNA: TGCGCCAGCCAAGGGATGTACGAGCAGTACTTC. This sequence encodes CASQGMYEQYF.